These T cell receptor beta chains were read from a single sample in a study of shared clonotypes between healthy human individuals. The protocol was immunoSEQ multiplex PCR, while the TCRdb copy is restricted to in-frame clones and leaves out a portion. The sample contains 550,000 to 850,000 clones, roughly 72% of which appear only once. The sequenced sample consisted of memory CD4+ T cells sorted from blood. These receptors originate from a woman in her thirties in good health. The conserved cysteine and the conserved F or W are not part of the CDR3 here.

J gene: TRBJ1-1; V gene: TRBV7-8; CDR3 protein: ASSSDRGVTEAF
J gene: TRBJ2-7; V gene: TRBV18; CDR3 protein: ASSPLQAGQTYEQY
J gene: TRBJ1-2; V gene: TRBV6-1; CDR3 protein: ASSDTGQGVYGYT
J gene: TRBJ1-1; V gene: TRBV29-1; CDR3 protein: SVESDRATEAF
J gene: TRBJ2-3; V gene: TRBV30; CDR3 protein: AWSVQAGATDTQY
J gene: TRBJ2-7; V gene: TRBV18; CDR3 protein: ASSTQGREQY
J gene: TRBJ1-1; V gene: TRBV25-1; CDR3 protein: ASSGGQLNTEAF
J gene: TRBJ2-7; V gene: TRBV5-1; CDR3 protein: ASSPPGGGYEQY
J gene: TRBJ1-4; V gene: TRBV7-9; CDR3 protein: ASSLIRDGAATNEKLF
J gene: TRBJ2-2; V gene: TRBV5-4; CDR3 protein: ASSLVGGSYTGELF
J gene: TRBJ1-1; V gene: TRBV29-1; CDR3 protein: SVDDGRNTEAF
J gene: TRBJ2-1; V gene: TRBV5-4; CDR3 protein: ASRIRTGSIGNEQF
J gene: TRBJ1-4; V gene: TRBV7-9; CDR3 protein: ASSLRIGGAGNEKLF
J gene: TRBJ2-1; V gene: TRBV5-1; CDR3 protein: ASSLAPGQGNEQF
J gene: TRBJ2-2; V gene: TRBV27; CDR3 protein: ASSLMGGANTGELF
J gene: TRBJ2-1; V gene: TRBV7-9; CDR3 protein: ASSLRTASDEQF
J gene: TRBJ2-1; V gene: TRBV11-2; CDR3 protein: ASSLRWKEQF
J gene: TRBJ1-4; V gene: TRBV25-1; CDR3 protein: ASSENGGDNEKLF
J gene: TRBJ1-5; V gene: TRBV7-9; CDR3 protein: ASSSGTGQYQPQH
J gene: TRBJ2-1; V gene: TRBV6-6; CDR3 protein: ASSYNSGDYNEQF
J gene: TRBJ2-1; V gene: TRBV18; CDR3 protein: ATGIQGAGFHEQF
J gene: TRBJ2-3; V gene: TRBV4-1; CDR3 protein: ASSQDFPTGGIDTQY
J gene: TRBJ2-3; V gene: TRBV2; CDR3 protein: ASSDGLAGEWGTDTQY
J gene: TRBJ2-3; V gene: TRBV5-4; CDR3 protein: ASSLGGTVTSTDTQY
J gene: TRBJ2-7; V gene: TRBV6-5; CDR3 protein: ASSYRGGQGVHEQY
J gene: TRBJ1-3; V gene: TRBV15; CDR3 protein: ATGNGVGGNTIY
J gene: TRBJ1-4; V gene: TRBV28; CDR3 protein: ASRDEKLF
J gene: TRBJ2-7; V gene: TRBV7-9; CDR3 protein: ASSLQGFGNEQY
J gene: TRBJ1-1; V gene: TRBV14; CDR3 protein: ASSQELRTEAF
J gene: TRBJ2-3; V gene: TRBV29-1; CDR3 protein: SVEGNSDTQY
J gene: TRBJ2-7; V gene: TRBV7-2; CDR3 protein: ASSLPRDRGYYEQY
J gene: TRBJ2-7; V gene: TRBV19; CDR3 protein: ASSMGMEGEQY
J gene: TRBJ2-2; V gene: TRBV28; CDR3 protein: ASRAGQNTGELF
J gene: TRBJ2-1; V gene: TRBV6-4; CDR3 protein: ASSVGTSNEQF
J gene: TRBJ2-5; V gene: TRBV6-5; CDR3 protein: ASSAGTASWTQY
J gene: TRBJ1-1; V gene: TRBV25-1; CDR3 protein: ASSDPGHPNTEAF
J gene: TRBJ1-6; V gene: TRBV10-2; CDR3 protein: ASSEERGNSPLH
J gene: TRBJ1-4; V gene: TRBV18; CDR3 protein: ASSPQGNEKLF
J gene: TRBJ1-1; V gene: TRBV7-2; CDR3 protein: ASSLLWGANTEAF
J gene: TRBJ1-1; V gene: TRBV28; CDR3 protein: ASSLPGGGTDEAF
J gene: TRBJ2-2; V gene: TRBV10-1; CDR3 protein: ASSSGQGTGELF
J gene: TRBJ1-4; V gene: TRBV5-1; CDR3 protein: ASSYGTANEKLF
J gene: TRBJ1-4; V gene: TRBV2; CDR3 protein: ASSKAPGPRKLF
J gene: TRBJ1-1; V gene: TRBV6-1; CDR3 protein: ASSEARGGGRTEAF
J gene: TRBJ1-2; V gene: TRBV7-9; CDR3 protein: ASSSQVNYGYT
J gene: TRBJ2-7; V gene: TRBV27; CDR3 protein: ASSPSGKSSYEQY
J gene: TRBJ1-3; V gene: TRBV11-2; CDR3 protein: ASSPYISGNTIY
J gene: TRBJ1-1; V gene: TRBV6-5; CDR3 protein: ASRYGVEAF
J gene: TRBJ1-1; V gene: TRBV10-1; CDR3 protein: ASSENRGPYTEAF
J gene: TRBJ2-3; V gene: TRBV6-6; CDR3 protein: ASQGGGDTQY
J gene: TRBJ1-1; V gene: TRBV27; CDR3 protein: ASSLRQGGTEAF
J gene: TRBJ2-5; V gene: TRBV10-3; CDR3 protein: AVLGGVQETQY
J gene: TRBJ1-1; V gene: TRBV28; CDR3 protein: ASRLPLLRGNTEAF
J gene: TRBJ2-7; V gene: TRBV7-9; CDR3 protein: ASSLGWSYEQY
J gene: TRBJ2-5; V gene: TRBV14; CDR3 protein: ASSLLAGRETQY
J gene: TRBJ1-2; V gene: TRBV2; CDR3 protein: ASSPTGQGRGYT
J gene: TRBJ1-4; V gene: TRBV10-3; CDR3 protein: AISESGQGNEKLF